One and the same sample provided the 19 T cell receptor beta chains below, sequenced in a study of blood T cell repertoires in COVID-19 (TCRdb year 2020). Libraries came from the immunoSEQ multiplex PCR assay. What TCRdb holds here is the immuneACCESS table cut down to in-frame rearrangements. Part of the clones is not present; checked against another copy, under half of the missing clones reflect an unresolved V gene, and the others are unexplained. In this sample the table shows 200,000 or so clones, roughly nine tenths of which occur a single time. The top ten clones comprise 0.75% to 0.9% of the sample. Sequenced material: peripheral blood. The receptor set was obtained from a woman aged 70-85 years with acute or convalescent COVID-19.

The chain employs TRBV19 and TRBJ1-6, with D possibly matching TRBD1 (5 bases). Trimming shortened V by 5 bases and J by 14 bases, and 22 bases separated the two germline ends. Germline CDR1 is LNHDA and CDR2 is SQIVND (reference sequence). The CDR3 loop spans 15 amino acids. The CDR3 nucleotides read TGTGCCAGTAGTTTTTACGACAGTGGGATCGTGGCCCTCCACTTT. It encodes CASSFYDSGIVALHF.

This clone has only one observation. J is TRBJ1-1 and V is TRBV5-1; the D gene is possibly TRBD1 (5 bases). The V gene lost 6 bases and the J gene lost 2 bases, with 11 bases spanning the gap. The CDR3 runs 13 residues. Germline V lookup: CDR1 SGHRS, CDR2 YFSETQ. The CDR3 is CASTVGLNTEAFF. CDR3 DNA sequence: TGCGCCAGCACAGTGGGACTTAACACTGAAGCTTTCTTT. The full variable domain, in which reference TRBV5-1 and TRBJ1-1 provide the parts outside the CDR3, is KAGVTQTPRYLIKTRGQQVTLSCSPISGHRSVSWYQQTPGQGLQFLFEYFSETQRNKGNFPGRFSGRQFSNSRSEMNVSTLELGDSALYLCASTVGLNTEAFFGQGTRLTVV.

This clone is labeled as medium-sized. This rearrangement joins TRBV27 to TRBJ2-5; the match to TRBD1 covers 8 bases. The length of the CDR3 is 14 residues. Per the germline V gene, CDR1 is MNHEY and CDR2 is SMNVEV (reference sequence). J gave up 5 bases and V 5 bases, and 7 bases lay outside the gene matches. CDR3 in amino acids: CASSDRGGMETQYF. The CDR3 DNA is TGTGCCAGCAGTGACAGGGGAGGTATGGAGACCCAGTACTTC.

This clone has more than one count but fewer than ten. The chain employs TRBV28 and TRBJ1-3; 7 bases are a match to TRBD1. This CDR3 comprises 13 residues. Germline CDR1 is MDHEN and CDR2 is SYDVKM. Unmatched junction bases numbered 3, after V lost 8 bases and J lost 2 bases. CDR3 DNA sequence: TGTGCCAGCCTAACAGGGGCTGGAAACACCATATATTTT. Translated: CASLTGAGNTIYF.

The chain uses TRBV12-5 and TRBJ1-5; D may be TRBD1 (5 bases). There are 12 residues in the CDR3. The V gene's germline CDR1 is LGHNT and CDR2 FRNRAP. V shed 7 bases and J shed 4 bases, with 8 bases lying between them. CDR3 DNA sequence: TGTGCTAGTGCCAGGGCGAATCAGCCCCAGCATTTT. Translation: CASARANQPQHF.

The CDR3, as DNA: TGTGCCAGCCGCCCGAGGATGTCAGGGGCGGGTCAGCCCCAGCATTTT. Residues: CASRPRMSGAGQPQHF. V is TRBV5-8 and J is TRBJ1-5; tentative D call: TRBD1 (6 bases). The germline gives CDR1 SGHTS, CDR2 YDEGEE. V gave up 7 bases and J gave up 6 bases, with 23 bases separating them. This CDR3 spans 16 amino acids.

The genes are TRBV15 and TRBJ2-1; 9 nucleotides line up with TRBD2. The CDR3 spans 18 residues. Germline CDR1 and CDR2: LNHNV and YYDKDF (reference sequence). V was clipped by 4 bases and J by 8 bases; unmatched bases: 18. The CDR3 DNA follows: TGTGCCACCAGCAATCCGGGACTAGCAACCAGGCTCTGGGATGAGCAGTTCTTC. Amino acid sequence: CATSNPGLATRLWDEQFF. Full variable domain (outside the CDR3, taken from reference TRBV15 and TRBJ2-1): DAMVIQNPRYQVTQFGKPVTLSCSQTLNHNVMYWYQQKSSQAPKLLFHYYDKDFNNEADTPDNFQSRRPNTSFCFLDIRSPGLGDTAMYLCATSNPGLATRLWDEQFFGPGTRLTVL.

The chain carries TRBV5-1 and TRBJ1-1; 8 bases are shared with TRBD1. J gave up 6 bases and V 2 bases, and 9 bases lay outside the gene matches. From germline, CDR1 is SGHRS and CDR2 YFSETQ. The CDR3 is 15 residues long. DNA of the CDR3: TGCGCCAGCAGCTTAGGGGCCACACAGGGGGCTGAAGCTTTCTTT. Translating it yields CASSLGATQGAEAFF.

The V call is TRBV19, the J call TRBJ2-7; D gene uncertain. The CDR3 runs to 13 residues. The germline V gene encodes CDR1 LNHDA and CDR2 SQIVND (reference sequence). The germline V and J ends were trimmed by 4 bases and 0 bases, with 7 bases remaining between them. The CDR3 nucleotides are TGTGCCAGTAGTACCAGGCTCTCCTACGAGCAGTACTTC. This gives the protein CASSTRLSYEQYF.

The chain is built from TRBV24-1 and TRBJ2-7, with D maybe TRBD2 (6 bases). The CDR3 is made up of 16 amino acids. Germline values: CDR1 KGHDR, CDR2 SFDVKD. V lost 4 bases to trimming and J lost 2 bases, with 17 bases between them. CDR3 DNA: TGTGCCACCAGTGAGGGAGGAGAAGGGTCGACCTACGAGCAGTACTTC. Protein sequence: CATSEGGEGSTYEQYF.

J is TRBJ1-1 and V is TRBV6-5; 8 nucleotides match TRBD1. In germline, CDR1 is MNHEY, CDR2 SVGAGI. This CDR3 is 15 amino acids long. The junction had 7 bases not matched to a gene; V was cut back by 3 bases and J by 4 bases. CDR3 DNA: TGTGCCAGCAGTTATAATGGACAGGGCGTCACTGAAGCTTTCTTT. This gives the protein CASSYNGQGVTEAFF.

V is TRBV3-1 (or the pseudogene TRBV3-2) and J is TRBJ1-1, with 7 bases fitting TRBD1. V dropped 4 bases and J dropped 0; count of bases not matched to a gene: 2. The germline V gene encodes CDR1 LGHDT and CDR2 YNNKEL (reference sequence). This CDR3 has 14 residues. The CDR3 sequence: CASSPQGMNTEAFF. The CDR3 DNA sequence: TGTGCCAGCAGCCCACAGGGGATGAACACTGAAGCTTTCTTT.

In this sample, this clone turned up a few times. The chain is built from TRBV28 and TRBJ1-6; D not certain. The V gene's germline CDR1 is MDHEN and CDR2 SYDVKM. Trimming removed 6 bases from V and 8 bases from J, with 17 bases in between. CDR3 size: 15 residues. CDR3 sequence: CASSLGGRIDSPLHF. The CDR3 coding sequence is TGTGCCAGCAGCCTAGGAGGGCGGATTGATTCACCCCTCCACTTT.

The rearrangement links TRBV10-2 to TRBJ1-5; a weak D match, TRBD1 (5 bases). Looked up from germline, CDR1 is WSHSY and CDR2 is SAAADI. V lost 3 bases and J lost 4, with 10 bases in between. The CDR3 consists of 14 residues. CDR3 nucleotides: TGCGCCAGCAGTGAAACCCAGGGTAATCAGCCCCAGCATTTT. Translated: CASSETQGNQPQHF.

The CDR3 here is CASFRGGGGDTEAFF. The CDR3 bases are TGTGCCAGCTTTCGGGGGGGCGGCGGGGACACTGAAGCTTTCTTT. The J gene is TRBJ1-1, the V gene TRBV19, with a weak D call TRBD1 (6 bases). V dropped 9 bases and J dropped 3 bases, with 20 bases sitting between them. The germline V gene has CDR1 LNHDA and CDR2 SQIVND (reference sequence). The CDR3 spans 15 residues.

This clone was observed a handful of times. V is TRBV5-1 and J is TRBJ2-7, with a possible D match to TRBD2 (5 bases). V shed 9 bases and J shed 4 bases, with 17 bases lying between them. Germline V CDR1 and CDR2: SGHRS, YFSETQ. The CDR3 length is 13 residues. The CDR3 bases are TGCGCCACCTCCGTGGACGGAGGTTACGAGCAGTACTTC. Residues: CATSVDGGYEQYF.

This chain links TRBV10-3 with TRBJ1-5; 9 bases align to TRBD1. The germline V gene has CDR1 ENHRY and CDR2 SYGVKD. This CDR3 is 14 amino acids long. Trimming at V came to 6 bases and at J to 5 bases, leaving 5 bases not matched to a gene. The CDR3 coding sequence is TGTGCCATCAGCGCGGGACAGGGCGATCAGCCCCAGCATTTT. Protein: CAISAGQGDQPQHF.

This chain uses TRBV4-1 with TRBJ1-6; D remains unclear. This CDR3 has 16 amino acids. Germline V gene data show CDR1 as MGHRA and CDR2 as YSYEKL. The V end was cut by 0 bases, the J end by 5 bases, with 11 bases between. For the CDR3, the DNA is TGCGCCAGCAGCCAAGAACCCGGTCGAAATAATTCACCCCTCCACTTT. Translating gives CASSQEPGRNNSPLHF.

The rearrangement joins TRBV9 to TRBJ2-2; tentative D call: TRBD2 (5 bases). V dropped 0 bases and J dropped 4 bases, with 7 bases sitting between them. Germline loops: CDR1 SGDLS, CDR2 YYNGEE. The CDR3 is 14 amino acids. CDR3 protein: CASSVDGVTGELFF. In DNA, the CDR3 is TGTGCCAGCAGCGTAGACGGGGTCACCGGGGAGCTGTTTTTT.